The present entry profiles one T cell receptor (beta chain) with its context. What it recognizes is unknown. The data derive from a study of cytomegalovirus exposure and HLA in healthy donors. For the study at large: The 130 or so validation repertoires, a later analysis reported, used the same platform as the 600 to 700 first-cohort repertoires. Broader study findings: Investigators reported 164 TCR beta chains as tied to cytomegalovirus.

The repertoire was sequenced with immunoSEQ multiplex PCR; TCRdb's copy has only in-frame clones and lacks some. The table records fewer than 150,000 clones, around 85% of them present only once. This CDR3 has 18 residues. Germline-derived CDR1 and CDR2 are WSHSY and SAAADI. The V segment lost 10 bases and the J segment 1 base; nucleotides outside the gene matches: 12. The sequenced material came from PBMCs. The chain recombines TRBV10-2 with TRBJ2-2; 13 nucleotides line up with TRBD2. This TCR was recovered from a man between 18 and 35 years old in good health and CMV-seropositive. Written as DNA, the CDR3 is TGCGCCACCATGGGCCCACTAGCGGGGGGGCAGAACACCGGGGAGCTGTTTTTT. Translating it yields CATMGPLAGGQNTGELFF.